This TCR beta chain was captured by sequencing in a study of memory CD4+ T cells and cytomegalovirus serostatus. Study context: This sample comes from healthy Belgian adults, eight to ten CMV seropositive, roughly 22 seronegative. Findings and limits, study-wide: A US-trained random forest predicted CMV serostatus with median AUC 0.91. Each of around 69 CMV-associated TCRbeta sequences occurred in one to five individuals.

This clone appeared a single time. Antigen specificity is unknown. Sequencing used immunoSEQ multiplex PCR; TCRdb keeps in-frame clones, though not all of them. The sample contains about 41,000 clones, 60% to 85% of which appear only once. Per germline, CDR1 ENHRY and CDR2 SYGVKD. J lost 4 bases, V lost 4 bases, and 6 bases had no gene match. The CDR3 totals 14 residues. Single viable CD3+CD4+CD8-CD45RO+ cells were sorted as the memory CD4+ T cells. Donors' CMV status reflects serum IgG against pp150, pp28, p38, p52. The receptor was isolated from an adult in good health and CMV-seronegative. V is TRBV10-3 and J is TRBJ1-1; 7 bases are shared with TRBD1. Sample: memory CD4+ T cells from blood. This CDR3 reads CAISVDRAGTEAFF. The DNA for the CDR3 is TGTGCCATCAGTGTCGACAGGGCGGGCACTGAAGCTTTCTTT.